Listed below are T cell receptor beta chains from one sample, sequenced in a study of blood T cell repertoires in COVID-19. Repertoires were generated with immunoSEQ multiplex PCR, while TCRdb's copy carries only in-frame clones and drops some. Of approximately 150,000 clones in the sample, approximately 83% were seen once. The sample taken for sequencing was peripheral blood. Every receptor here comes from an elderly woman with acute or convalescent COVID-19. CDR3s include the opening cysteine and the closing phenylalanine or tryptophan. The D gene is left open where the match is weak. Clone size is stated in some rows and not others, as once, few, many or a class when expanded.

j_call clone_size d_call v_call cdr3_length cdr3_nt cdr3_aa
TRBJ2-2 NA NA TRBV19 14 TGTGCCAGTAGTATCGGACTGAACACCGGGGAGCTGTTTTTT CASSIGLNTGELFF
TRBJ2-5 NA NA TRBV30 11 TGTGCCTGGAGTGTACAGGAGACCCAGTACTTC CAWSVQETQYF
TRBJ1-5 NA TRBD1 TRBV24-1 14 TGTGCCACCAGGGACAGGGGGCGAGACCAGCCCCAGCATTTT CATRDRGRDQPQHF
TRBJ2-2 NA NA TRBV28 13 TGTGCCAGCGGGCCCTTGAGTACCGGGGAGCTGTTTTTT CASGPLSTGELFF
TRBJ1-5 once TRBD1 TRBV6-5 15 TGTGCCAGCAGATTGGGACAGAGGCCCAATCAGCCCCAGCATTTT CASRLGQRPNQPQHF
TRBJ2-7 NA TRBD1 TRBV7-9 15 TGTGCCAGCAGCTTAGAGGACAGGGGGCGATACGAGCAGTACTTC CASSLEDRGRYEQYF
TRBJ2-7 NA NA TRBV2 11 TGTGCCAGCGGGGCGGCCGCGGAGCAGTACTTC CASGAAAEQYF
TRBJ1-1 NA TRBD1 TRBV5-4 16 TGTGCCAGCAGCCGACGGGACAGACCCATGAACACTGAAGCTTTCTTT CASSRRDRPMNTEAFF
TRBJ2-3 few TRBD2 TRBV20-1 15 TGCAGTGCTAGTGGTGTCGAGCGGGGAGGGGATACGCAGTATTTT CSASGVERGGDTQYF
TRBJ2-5 few TRBD1 TRBV24-1 17 TGTGCCACCAGTGGTGGAGGGACAGGTGGATATGGAGAGACCCAGTACTTC CATSGGGTGGYGETQYF
TRBJ2-3 NA NA TRBV7-6 16 TGTGCCAGCAGACGTTTTGGCGGGATGATCACAGATACGCAGTATTTT CASRRFGGMITDTQYF
TRBJ2-2 NA TRBD2 TRBV3-1/TRBV3-2 14 TGTGCCAGCAGCCCCAGCGGGATTTCCGGGGAGCTGTTTTTT CASSPSGISGELFF
TRBJ2-6 once NA TRBV19 12 TGTGCCAGTAGTATGGCAGGCAACGTCCTGACTTTC CASSMAGNVLTF
TRBJ1-2 once TRBD1 TRBV27 13 TGTGCCAGCAGTCGGGACAGGGTTGGAGGCTACACCTTC CASSRDRVGGYTF
TRBJ1-2 NA TRBD1 TRBV5-6 13 TGTGCCAGCAGCTCGACAGGGCAGCCCGGCTACACCTTC CASSSTGQPGYTF
TRBJ2-7 NA TRBD2 TRBV11-2 16 TGTGCCAGCAGCTTAGGGTGGACTAGCGGGAGTTACGAGCAGTACTTC CASSLGWTSGSYEQYF
TRBJ1-4 NA NA TRBV5-1 15 TGCGCCAGCAGCTTGAGACGAGGAACTAATGAAAAACTGTTTTTT CASSLRRGTNEKLFF
TRBJ2-7 NA TRBD1 TRBV10-3 16 TGTGCCATCAGTCACCAACAGGACAGGCGTGAGGACGAGCAGTACTTC CAISHQQDRREDEQYF
TRBJ1-1 NA NA TRBV19 14 TGTGCCAGTAGGCAACTACAGGGGAACACTGAAGCTTTCTTT CASRQLQGNTEAFF
TRBJ2-7 NA TRBD1 TRBV10-2 14 TGCGCCAGCAGTGGGACAGGGGAAACCTACGAGCAGTACTTC CASSGTGETYEQYF
TRBJ1-4 NA NA TRBV4-3 14 TGCGCCAGCAGCCAAGAGTATCGGGTCAGGGAACTGTTTTTT CASSQEYRVRELFF
TRBJ2-7 once TRBD1 TRBV7-2 14 TGTGCCAGCAGGCCTGGACAGGGTCCGTACGAGCAGTACTTC CASRPGQGPYEQYF
TRBJ1-1 NA TRBD1 TRBV12-3/TRBV12-4 13 TGTGCCAGCAGTCTTCAGGGGGCTTTCAAAGCTTTCTTT CASSLQGAFKAFF
TRBJ2-5 NA TRBD1 TRBV19 14 TGTGCCAGTAGTATTATGGGGACAGTCGAGACCCAGTACTTC CASSIMGTVETQYF
TRBJ1-5 NA TRBD1 TRBV18 14 TGTGCCAGCTCACCTACAGACAGGGATCAGCCCCAGCATTTT CASSPTDRDQPQHF
TRBJ2-7 NA NA TRBV5-1 14 TGCGCCAGCAGCTTGCAGGGAGGAGGCTACGAGCAGTACTTC CASSLQGGGYEQYF
TRBJ1-1 NA NA TRBV5-4 14 TGTGCCAGCAGCGACGGACTCCGGAACACTGAAGCTTTCTTT CASSDGLRNTEAFF
TRBJ1-4 NA NA TRBV2 15 TGTGCCAGCAGTGAGAGGGGGAGCCTTAATGAAAAACTGTTTTTT CASSERGSLNEKLFF
TRBJ1-1 NA TRBD1 TRBV3-1/TRBV3-2 17 TGTGCCAGCAGCCCTTTACTAAGGACAGGGGCAGACACTGAAGCTTTCTTT CASSPLLRTGADTEAFF
TRBJ2-1 NA TRBD2 TRBV4-3 15 TGCGCCAGCAGCCAAGCGTTCGCGGGGGGAAATGAGCAGTTCTTC CASSQAFAGGNEQFF
TRBJ2-7 NA TRBD1 TRBV25-1 14 TGTGCCAGCAGTGCGGGGACAGGAGACTACGAGCAGTACTTC CASSAGTGDYEQYF
TRBJ2-7 once NA TRBV5-1 14 TGCGCCAGCAGCTTGTTAGGGGGGGCCAACGAGCAGTACTTC CASSLLGGANEQYF
TRBJ2-7 NA NA TRBV27 12 TGTGCCAGCAGTCGAACCAGGGAAGAGCAGTACTTC CASSRTREEQYF
TRBJ2-3 NA TRBD1 TRBV5-1 15 TGCGCCAGCAGCTCCGGGACAGGGGGCACAGATACGCAGTATTTT CASSSGTGGTDTQYF
TRBJ2-6 NA NA TRBV6-5 16 TGTGCCAGCAGTTACGTCCAGTTCTCTGGGGCCAACGTCCTGACTTTC CASSYVQFSGANVLTF
TRBJ1-1 once TRBD1 TRBV4-1 13 TGCGCCAGCAGCCAGCAGGGGGAGACTGAAGCTTTCTTT CASSQQGETEAFF
TRBJ2-2 NA TRBD2 TRBV2 14 TGTGCCAGCATGATAGCGGGAGGATCCGGGGAGCTGTTTTTT CASMIAGGSGELFF
TRBJ1-1 NA NA TRBV3-1/TRBV3-2 14 TGTGCCAGCAGCCAACTTTGGGCGAACACTGAAGCTTTCTTT CASSQLWANTEAFF
TRBJ1-2 NA TRBD1 TRBV5-4 16 TGTGCCAGCAGCTTGGCTAGTACAGGGGGCGCCGAGGGCTACACCTTC CASSLASTGGAEGYTF
TRBJ2-7 NA NA TRBV6-2/TRBV6-3 13 TGTGCCAGCAGCCTACTGGGGCCTTACGAGCAGTACTTC CASSLLGPYEQYF
TRBJ2-1 NA TRBD2 TRBV3-1/TRBV3-2 13 TGTGCCAGCAGCAAAGGCTTAGCGGGAGAGCAGTTCTTC CASSKGLAGEQFF
TRBJ2-7 once NA TRBV7-2 14 TGTGCCAGCAGCTATAGCTTGAGCCCCAACGAGCAGTACTTC CASSYSLSPNEQYF
TRBJ2-7 NA NA TRBV5-1 19 TGCGCCAGCAGCTTGGCCGTTGGAGGGGTAATCTTTGGGAACTACGAGCAGTACTTC CASSLAVGGVIFGNYEQYF
TRBJ2-5 NA TRBD2 TRBV19 17 TGTGCCAGTAGTCGCAGGACTAGCGGGGACCCCGGGGAGACCCAGTACTTC CASSRRTSGDPGETQYF
TRBJ1-5 once NA TRBV27 14 TGTGCCAGCAGTTTAGTTCAGAGCAATCAGCCCCAGCATTTT CASSLVQSNQPQHF
TRBJ2-7 NA NA TRBV7-2 14 TGTGCCAGCAGCTTAGGGACAAGAACCTACGAGCAGTACTTC CASSLGTRTYEQYF
TRBJ2-4 NA NA TRBV19 20 TGTGCCAGTAGTACGGACAACGGGACTCCTGAAGGATATGGCAAAAACATTCAGTACTTC CASSTDNGTPEGYGKNIQYF
TRBJ1-5 NA NA TRBV12-3/TRBV12-4 12 TGTGCCAGCAGTTTTCCCGGGGGGATTGAGCATTTT CASSFPGGIEHF
TRBJ2-1 NA TRBD2 TRBV7-9 15 TGTGCCAGCAGCCCGGGACTAGCGGCCTCTGGTGAGCAGTTCTTC CASSPGLAASGEQFF
TRBJ2-1 NA NA TRBV6-2/TRBV6-3 15 TGTGCCAGCAGCCCCGGACAGCTCCTTCGCAATGAGCAGTTCTTC CASSPGQLLRNEQFF
TRBJ1-1 NA NA TRBV11-2 12 TGTGCCAGCAGCCCCTTGAACACTGAAGCTTTCTTT CASSPLNTEAFF
TRBJ2-3 many NA TRBV6-5 12 TGTGCCATCGAAAAGCGCACAGATACGCAGTATTTT CAIEKRTDTQYF
TRBJ2-5 NA TRBD1 TRBV11-2 14 TGTGCCAGCAGCCCGACGGACAGGGTAGAGACCCAGTACTTC CASSPTDRVETQYF
TRBJ1-1 NA NA TRBV12-3/TRBV12-4 13 TGTGCCAGCAGGGAGCGGTGGTACACTGAAGCTTTCTTT CASRERWYTEAFF
TRBJ2-5 NA TRBD2 TRBV5-6 14 TGTGCCAGCAGCTCAACTAGCGGTGGGGAGACCCAGTACTTC CASSSTSGGETQYF
TRBJ2-4 NA TRBD1 TRBV28 14 TGTGCCAGCAACCCAGGACAGGGAAAAAACATTCAGTACTTC CASNPGQGKNIQYF